A selection of T cell receptor beta chains follows, all from one sample in a study of shared clonotypes between healthy human individuals. Clones were sequenced by immunoSEQ multiplex PCR, and TCRdb holds only the in-frame ones, with some missing. The repertoire holds about 1.5 million clones, with under 99% as singletons. The sequencing sample was made of naive CD4+ T cells sorted from blood. The receptors were sampled from a man aged 25 to 45 in good health. CDR3s include the opening cysteine and the closing phenylalanine or tryptophan.

TRBJ2-1 TRBV7-3 CASSLASGISYNEQFF
TRBJ1-5 TRBV7-9 CASSLGDSPAQHF
TRBJ1-5 TRBV7-2 CASSQAGHYNQPQHF
TRBJ2-1 TRBV5-1 CASSPTSGSYNEQFF
TRBJ2-2 TRBV11-2 CASSLEGLAGLPGELFF
TRBJ2-3 TRBV5-6 CASSSFDRVGYF
TRBJ2-7 TRBV18 CASSPRDTSYEQYF
TRBJ2-3 TRBV6-1 CASSEAAGLAGDTQYF
TRBJ2-3 TRBV15 CATSVPPDTQYF
TRBJ2-7 TRBV5-1 CASSRAVPLGEQYF
TRBJ2-7 TRBV9 CASSPRAGGEQYF
TRBJ2-1 TRBV1 CTSSQDFPETGTSIPNEQFF
TRBJ1-1 TRBV19 CASSMWGWSFF
TRBJ2-1 TRBV5-4 CASSSRGSSYNEQFF
TRBJ2-7 TRBV29-1 CREGAYEQYF
TRBJ1-5 TRBV4-3 CASSQGPFEPQHF
TRBJ2-1 TRBV4-1 CASSQGGTGAYNEQFF
TRBJ2-2 TRBV19 CASSIPRGAFTGELFF
TRBJ2-2 TRBV9 CASSVVGGELFF
TRBJ1-2 TRBV10-1 CASSRYRDSRYTF
TRBJ2-7 TRBV7-4 CASSKTGGYSYEQYF
TRBJ2-7 TRBV11-2 CASSLIGARGAQSYEQYF
TRBJ2-3 TRBV7-6 CASSLALRQGGITDTQYF
TRBJ2-5 TRBV30 CAWSSTTQETQYF
TRBJ2-7 TRBV19 CASRGWNSYEQYF
TRBJ2-6 TRBV9 CASSVGLGVGAGANVLTF
TRBJ1-1 TRBV5-1 CASSFKGATTEAFF
TRBJ1-1 TRBV6-6 CASSSYLGRTEAFF
TRBJ2-1 TRBV21-1 CASSRLGTSGRFDEQFF
TRBJ1-2 TRBV7-9 CASSFGSDRANGYTF
TRBJ2-7 TRBV4-1 CASSQDGVRGYEQYF
TRBJ2-7 TRBV19 CASSARGTSGSYEQYF
TRBJ2-2 TRBV5-1 CASSLNTIGGELFF
TRBJ2-1 TRBV15 CATSDWTSAAAHEQFF
TRBJ2-7 TRBV18 CASSQGTGDYEQYF
TRBJ2-1 TRBV5-1 CASSLFPETYNEQFF
TRBJ2-7 TRBV25-1 CASSEFGRAGNEQYF
TRBJ2-7 TRBV28 CASSIGLGNEQYF
TRBJ2-5 TRBV9 CASSLRGGTQQETQYF
TRBJ2-3 TRBV29-1 CSVEGGPGGTDTQYF
TRBJ1-5 TRBV19 CASSSGTDNYSNQPQHF
TRBJ2-5 TRBV29-1 CSVEPGQETQYF
TRBJ2-4 TRBV9 CASSPTGEGNIQYF
TRBJ2-1 TRBV7-3 CASSSASRNEQFF
TRBJ1-1 TRBV18 CASSPLGGNTEAFF
TRBJ1-1 TRBV18 CASSPSAGTEAFF
TRBJ1-2 TRBV7-3 CASSLTGGQGQYGYTF
TRBJ2-5 TRBV19 CASSGLDRGQETQYF
TRBJ2-7 TRBV2 CASNLEVTYEQYF
TRBJ2-7 TRBV11-2 CASSFAVSYEQYF